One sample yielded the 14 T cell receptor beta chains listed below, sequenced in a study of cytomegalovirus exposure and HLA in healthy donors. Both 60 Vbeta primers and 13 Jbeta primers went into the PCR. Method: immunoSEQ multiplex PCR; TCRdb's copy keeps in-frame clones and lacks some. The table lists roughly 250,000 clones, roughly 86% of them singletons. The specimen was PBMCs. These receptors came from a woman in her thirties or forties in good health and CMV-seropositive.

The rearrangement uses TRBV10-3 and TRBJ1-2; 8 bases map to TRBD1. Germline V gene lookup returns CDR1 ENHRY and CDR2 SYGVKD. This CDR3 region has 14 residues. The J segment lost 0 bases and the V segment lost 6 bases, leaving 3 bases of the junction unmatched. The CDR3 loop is CAIRDRETNYGYTF. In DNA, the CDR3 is TGTGCCATCAGGGACAGGGAGACTAACTATGGCTACACCTTC.

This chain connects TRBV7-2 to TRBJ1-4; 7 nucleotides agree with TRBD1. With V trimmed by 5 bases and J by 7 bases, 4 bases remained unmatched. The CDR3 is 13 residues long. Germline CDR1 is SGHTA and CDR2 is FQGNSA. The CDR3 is CASSQDRREKLFF. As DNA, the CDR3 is TGTGCCAGCAGCCAGGACAGGCGTGAAAAACTGTTTTTT.

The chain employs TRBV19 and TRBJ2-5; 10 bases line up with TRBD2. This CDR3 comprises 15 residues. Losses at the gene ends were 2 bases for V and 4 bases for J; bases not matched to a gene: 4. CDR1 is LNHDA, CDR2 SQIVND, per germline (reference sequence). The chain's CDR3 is CASSIPSGRGETQYF. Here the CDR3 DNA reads TGTGCCAGTAGTATACCTAGCGGGAGAGGAGAGACCCAGTACTTC. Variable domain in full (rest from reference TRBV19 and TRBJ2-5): DGGITQSPKYLFRKEGQNVTLSCEQNLNHDAMYWYRQDPGQGLRLIYYSQIVNDFQKGDIAEGYSVSREKKESFPLTVTSAQKNPTAFYLCASSIPSGRGETQYFGPGTRLLVL.

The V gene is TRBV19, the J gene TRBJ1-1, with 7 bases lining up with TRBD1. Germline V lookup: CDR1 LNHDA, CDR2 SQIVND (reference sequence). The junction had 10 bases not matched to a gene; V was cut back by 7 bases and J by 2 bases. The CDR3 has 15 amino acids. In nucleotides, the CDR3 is TGTGCCAGTACCCTCCGACAGGGCTTTAACACTGAAGCTTTCTTT. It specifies CASTLRQGFNTEAFF.

For the CDR3, the DNA is TGTGCCAGCAGTGCCGGGACTTCTAACACCGGGGAGCTGTTTTTT. Translation gives CASSAGTSNTGELFF. The rearrangement joins TRBV6-1 to TRBJ2-2; a possible D gene is TRBD2 (6 bases). Trimming removed 4 bases at V and 2 bases at J, with 11 bases between. CDR3 length: 15 amino acids. Germline V lookup: CDR1 MNHNS, CDR2 SASEGT.

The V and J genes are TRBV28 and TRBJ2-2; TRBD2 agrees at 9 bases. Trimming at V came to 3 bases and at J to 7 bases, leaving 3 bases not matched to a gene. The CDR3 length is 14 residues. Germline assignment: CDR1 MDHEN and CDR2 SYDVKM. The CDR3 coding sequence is TGTGCCAGCAGTTTTCGTAGCGGGAGCGGGGAGCTGTTTTTT. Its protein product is CASSFRSGSGELFF.

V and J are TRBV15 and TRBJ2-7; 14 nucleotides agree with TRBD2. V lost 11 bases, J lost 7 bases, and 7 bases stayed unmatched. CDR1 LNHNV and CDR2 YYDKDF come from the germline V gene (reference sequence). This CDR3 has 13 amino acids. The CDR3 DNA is TGTGCCGCCGGGACTAGCGGGAGTCAAGAGCAGTACTTC. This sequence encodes CAAGTSGSQEQYF.

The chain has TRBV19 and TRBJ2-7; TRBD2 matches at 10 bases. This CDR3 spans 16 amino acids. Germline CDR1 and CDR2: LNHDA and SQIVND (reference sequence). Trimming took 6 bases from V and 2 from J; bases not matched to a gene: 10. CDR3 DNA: TGTGCCAGTAGCTTACAGCGGACTAGCGGAACCTACGAGCAGTACTTC. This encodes CASSLQRTSGTYEQYF.

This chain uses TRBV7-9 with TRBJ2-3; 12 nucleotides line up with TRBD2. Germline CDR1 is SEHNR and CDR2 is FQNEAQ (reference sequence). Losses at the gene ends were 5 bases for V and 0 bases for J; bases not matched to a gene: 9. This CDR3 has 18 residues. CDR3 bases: TGTGCCAGCAGCCCCGGACTAGCGGGATCCTCTAGCACAGATACGCAGTATTTT. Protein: CASSPGLAGSSSTDTQYF.

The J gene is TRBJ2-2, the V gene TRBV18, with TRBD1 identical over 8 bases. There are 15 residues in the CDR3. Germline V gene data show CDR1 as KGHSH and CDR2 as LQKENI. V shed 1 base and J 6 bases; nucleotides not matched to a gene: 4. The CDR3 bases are TGTGCCAGCTCACCACTTATGGGACAGGCCGGGGAGCTGTTTTTT. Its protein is CASSPLMGQAGELFF.

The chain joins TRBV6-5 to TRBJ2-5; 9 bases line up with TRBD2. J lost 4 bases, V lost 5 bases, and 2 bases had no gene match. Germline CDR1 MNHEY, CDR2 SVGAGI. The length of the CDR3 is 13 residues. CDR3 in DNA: TGTGCCAGCAGTCGAGCGGGAGGAGAGACCCAGTACTTC. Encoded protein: CASSRAGGETQYF.

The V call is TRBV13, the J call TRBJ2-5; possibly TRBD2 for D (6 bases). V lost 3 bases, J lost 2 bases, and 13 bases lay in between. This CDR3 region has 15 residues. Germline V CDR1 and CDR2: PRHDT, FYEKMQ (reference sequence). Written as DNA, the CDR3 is TGTGCCAGCAGCTTTGGGGAGGTCGGTCAAGAGACCCAGTACTTC. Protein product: CASSFGEVGQETQYF.

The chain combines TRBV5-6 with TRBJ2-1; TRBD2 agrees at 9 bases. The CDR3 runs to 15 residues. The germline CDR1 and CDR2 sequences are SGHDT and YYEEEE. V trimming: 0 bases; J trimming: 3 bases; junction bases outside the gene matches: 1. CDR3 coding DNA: TGTGCCAGCAGCTTGGAACTAGCGGGCTACAATGAGCAGTTCTTC. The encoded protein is CASSLELAGYNEQFF.

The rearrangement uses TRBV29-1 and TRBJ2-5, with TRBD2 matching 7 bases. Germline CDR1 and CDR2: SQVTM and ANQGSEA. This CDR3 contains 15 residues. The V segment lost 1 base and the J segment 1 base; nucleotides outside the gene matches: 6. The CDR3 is CSVEVRRERQETQYF. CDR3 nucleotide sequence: TGCAGCGTTGAAGTCAGGCGGGAGCGCCAAGAGACCCAGTACTTC.